The T cell receptor beta chain under discussion was sequenced for a study of human T cells and chemical hapten exposure (dated by TCRdb to about 2021). Study-level background: For sensitization, 2% DPC in acetone was applied to a 2 cm by 2 cm area of upper inner arm skin. The patient cohort, mostly female, included alopecia areata with under or over 50% scalp involvement, alopecia totalis and alopecia universalis. Blood samples were taken from patients before sensitization (week 0) and then at 2, 6 and about 24 weeks after DPC sensitization. Patch testing was done on the upper back using Finn chambers containing 0.01% DPC, and results were scored after 6 days according to International Contact Dermatitis Research Group standards. Libraries were combined into a pool for sequencing, and differences in TCR yield between samples came mainly from small differences in library volumes within the pool. Peripheral blood TCR repertoire changes were tracked in vivo in alopecia patients during primary and secondary sensitization to the hapten diphenylcyclopropenone (DPC). For TCR sequencing, blood came from 25 to 35 alopecia patients at anywhere from one to four time points (pre-sensitization, 2, 6 and 24 weeks). Throughout the roughly 23-week study period, patients were also given weekly therapeutic DPC doses on the scalp.

Notes on this clonotype: Its antigen remains unidentified. Base qualities are not provided; no much larger clone lies one nucleotide away.

V lost 0 bases and J lost 0 bases; the stretch between them is 8 bases long. The germline V gene (reference sequence) gives CDR1 as SGHNT and CDR2 as YYREEE. Its CDR3 holds 15 amino acids, cysteine through phenylalanine. Of the read, only the CDR3 DNA is kept; its 45 bases are in frame from base 1. Library construction relied on RACE. These reads were obtained on a NextSeq 500. Library preparation attached unique molecular identifiers to individual cDNA molecules for quantitative, reproducible TCR counting. Both TCR alpha and TCR beta chains were sequenced from each blood RNA sample. Regarding the original processing steps: Samples had a median of roughly 99,000 TCRs, with a range from roughly 23,224 to 700,000. V, J and CDR3 annotation of the TCR reads was performed with the Decombinator software suite. To make PS versus PT1 abundance plots, every sample was subsampled to the same number of TCRs (28,000). TCRs were defined as expanded if absent before sensitization and observed at least eight times at the 2-week time point. The public reads were run again by TCRdb, first through fastp at Q25 and then through MiXCR, and only productive beta chains were kept. Duplicate CDR3 protein sequences are folded into a single record with the most common DNA and genes. In this record, the V and J calls reflect TCRdb's handling and not the investigators' own analysis. In this sample the table shows 70,000 to 100,000 distinct CDR3 sequences, about 6.8% of which occur a single time. The biggest ten clones account for around 1.5% of the sample.

The time point label of this sample denotes: patch test 1, 2 weeks after DPC sensitization. The treatment or condition tag for this specimen amounts to: therapeutic diphenylcyclopropenone sensitization with weekly scalp DPC. At every patch-test visit, the blood draw took place before the patch test was put on. Patients were considered eligible if aged 18 to 70, diagnosed with alopecia and deemed suitable for DPC therapy, and patients were excluded if pregnant. Unfractionated whole blood was collected in Tempus Blood RNA tubes, and total RNA was extracted from that blood. Overall study outcomes, separate from this receptor: All patients had alopecia, a presumed autoimmune disease, so their immune response might differ from that of healthy individuals. Significantly more large CDR3 similarity clusters were formed by expanded TCRs than by pre-sensitization or healthy control sets, consistent with antigen-driven responses. Repeated subsampling changed both the strength of the expansion versus patch-test correlation and the threshold at which that correlation became significant. Patch test score was positively correlated with the number of PT1 expanded TCRs, with significance at thresholds 8, 16 and 32 but not at 4. DPC sensitization did not change the number of TCRs with a frequency above 1 in 1000, and there was no evidence of changes in global repertoire structure.

The clonotype originates from a woman in her twenties or thirties with alopecia areata. Some clones in this sample may be carry-over from other donors' samples. The V and J genes are TRBV5-4 and TRBJ2-3, with a tentative D gene TRBD2 over 7 matching bases. This material consisted of whole blood, taken in connection with sensitization to the hapten diphenylcyclopropenone (DPC). The sequence in DNA is TGTGCCAGCAGCTTGGAGGGGGGGAGCACAGATACGCAGTATTTT. Translation gives CASSLEGGSTDTQYF.